The present TCR beta chain was sequenced within a study of Ad26.COV2.S vaccination and SARS-CoV-2 variants. The treatment denotes: around 19 received Ad26.COV2.S at low or high dose, single or two shots; about 5 received placebo; per-sample allocation not given. Samples analyzed were those drawn on day 63 after the first vaccine or placebo injection. Germline-derived CDR1 and CDR2 are SGHTA and FQGNSA. J lost 5 bases, V lost 2 bases, and 12 bases had no gene match. This CDR3 is 16 amino acids long. Method: immunoSEQ multiplex PCR; TCRdb's copy keeps in-frame clones and lacks some. The data contain roughly 320,000 clones, 86% of them singletons.

This chain connects TRBV7-2 to TRBJ2-7, with 7 bases matching TRBD1. The TCR comes from a person between 18 and 60 years old who received the Ad26.COV2.S COVID-19 vaccine or a placebo. Sequencing was performed on peripheral blood, taken in a trial of Ad26.COV2.S vaccine versus placebo. The DNA for the CDR3 is TGTGCCAGCAGCTTATTAGGACAGGCCTTATCGCACGAGCAGTACTTC. This translates into CASSLLGQALSHEQYF. Based on the CDR3 plus reference TRBV7-2 and TRBJ2-7, the full variable domain is GAGVSQSPSNKVTEKGKDVELRCDPISGHTALYWYRQSLGQGLEFLIYFQGNSAPDKSGLPSDRFSAERTGGSVSTLTIQRTQQEDSAVYLCASSLLGQALSHEQYFGPGTRLTVT.